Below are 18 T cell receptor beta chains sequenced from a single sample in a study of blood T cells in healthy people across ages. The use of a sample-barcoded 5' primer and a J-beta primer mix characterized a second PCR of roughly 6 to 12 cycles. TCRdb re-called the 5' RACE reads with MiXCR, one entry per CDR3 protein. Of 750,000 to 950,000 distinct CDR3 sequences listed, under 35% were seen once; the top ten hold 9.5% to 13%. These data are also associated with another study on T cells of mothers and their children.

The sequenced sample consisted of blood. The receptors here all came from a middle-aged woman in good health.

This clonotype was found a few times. In nucleotides, the CDR3 is TGCAGTGCTAGAGATCCCCGGGGATCCTCCTACGAGCAGTACTTC. Protein product: CSARDPRGSSYEQYF. The gene calls are TRBV20-1 and TRBJ2-7, with D possibly TRBD2 on 5 matching bases. This CDR3 is 15 amino acids long. Germline CDR1 and CDR2: DFQATT and SNEGSKA (reference sequence). Trimming pared 0 bases from V and 0 bases from J, leaving 12 bases between.

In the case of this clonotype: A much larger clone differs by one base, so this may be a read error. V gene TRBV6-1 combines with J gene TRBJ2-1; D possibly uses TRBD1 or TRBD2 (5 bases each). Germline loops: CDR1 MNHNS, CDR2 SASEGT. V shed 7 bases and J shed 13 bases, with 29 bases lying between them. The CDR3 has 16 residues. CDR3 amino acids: CASIKLGQFSGKTQFF. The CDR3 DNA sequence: TGTGCCAGCATCAAATTGGGGCAATTTTCCGGGAAGACCCAGTTCTTC.

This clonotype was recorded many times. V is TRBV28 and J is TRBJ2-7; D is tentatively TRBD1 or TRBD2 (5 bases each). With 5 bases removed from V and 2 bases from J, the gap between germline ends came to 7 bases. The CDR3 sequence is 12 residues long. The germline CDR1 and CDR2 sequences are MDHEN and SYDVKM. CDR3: CASSRGAYEQYF. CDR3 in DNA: TGTGCCAGCAGTCGAGGGGCCTACGAGCAGTACTTC.

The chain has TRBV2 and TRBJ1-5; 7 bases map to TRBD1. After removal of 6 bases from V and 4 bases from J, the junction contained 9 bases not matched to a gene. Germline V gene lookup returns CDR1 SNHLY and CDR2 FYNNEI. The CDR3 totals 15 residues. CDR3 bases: TGTGCCAGCAGAGACGGGACAGCACAAAATCAGCCCCAGCATTTT. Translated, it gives CASRDGTAQNQPQHF.

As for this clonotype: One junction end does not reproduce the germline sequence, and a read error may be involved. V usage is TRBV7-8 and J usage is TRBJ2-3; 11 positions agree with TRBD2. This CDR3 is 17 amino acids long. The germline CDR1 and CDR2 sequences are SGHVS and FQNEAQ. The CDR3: CASSLRLSGGATDMQYF. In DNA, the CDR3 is TGTGCCAGCAGCTTACGGCTTAGCGGGGGGGCCACAGATATGCAGTATTTT. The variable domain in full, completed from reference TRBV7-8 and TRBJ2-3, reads GAGVSQSPRYKVAKRGQDVALRCDPISGHVSLFWYQQALGQGPEFLTYFQNEAQLDKSGLPSDRFFAERPEGSVSTLKIQRTQQEDSAVYLCASSLRLSGGATDMQYFGPGTRLTVL.

The CDR3 protein is CASSLKRGGTNEQFF. DNA of the CDR3: TGTGCCAGCAGCTTAAAGCGGGGGGGTACGAATGAGCAGTTCTTC. This rearrangement joins TRBV7-2 to TRBJ2-1; 10 positions agree with TRBD2. V shed 2 bases, J shed 7 bases, and the junction held 5 bases outside the gene matches. Germline CDR1 reads SGHTA; CDR2 reads FQGNSA. The CDR3 contains 15 residues.

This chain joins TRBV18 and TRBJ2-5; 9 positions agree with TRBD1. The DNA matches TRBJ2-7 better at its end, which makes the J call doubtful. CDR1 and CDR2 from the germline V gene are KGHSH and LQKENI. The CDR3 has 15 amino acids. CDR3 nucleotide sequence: TGTGCCAGCTCACCACCGTCCGGACAGGGGAACGAGCAGTACTTC. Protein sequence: CASSPPSGQGNEQYF.

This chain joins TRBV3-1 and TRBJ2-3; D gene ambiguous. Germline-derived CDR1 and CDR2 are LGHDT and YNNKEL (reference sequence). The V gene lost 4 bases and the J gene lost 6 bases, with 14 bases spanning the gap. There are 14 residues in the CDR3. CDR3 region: CASSPRWATDTQYF. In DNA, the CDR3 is TGTGCCAGCAGCCCCCGGTGGGCAACCGATACGCAGTATTTT.

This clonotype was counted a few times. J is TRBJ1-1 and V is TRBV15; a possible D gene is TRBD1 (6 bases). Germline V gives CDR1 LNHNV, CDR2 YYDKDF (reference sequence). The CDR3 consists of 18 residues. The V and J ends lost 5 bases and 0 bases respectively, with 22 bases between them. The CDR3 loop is CATSGREPTGPLNTEAFF. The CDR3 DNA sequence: TGTGCCACCAGCGGACGCGAACCCACAGGGCCCCTGAACACTGAAGCTTTCTTT.

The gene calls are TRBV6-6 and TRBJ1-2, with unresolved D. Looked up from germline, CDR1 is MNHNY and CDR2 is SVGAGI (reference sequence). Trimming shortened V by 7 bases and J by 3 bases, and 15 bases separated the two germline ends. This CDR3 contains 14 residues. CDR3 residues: CASTQLRADYGYTF. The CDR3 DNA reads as TGTGCCAGCACCCAACTCCGGGCTGACTATGGCTACACCTTC.

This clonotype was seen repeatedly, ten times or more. CDR3 amino acids: CASSLDPGLAGGTDTQYF. The CDR3 nucleotides read TGTGCCAGCAGCTTAGATCCTGGACTAGCGGGGGGGACAGATACGCAGTATTTT. The J gene is TRBJ2-3, the V gene TRBV11-2; 15 positions agree with TRBD2. Trimming cost V 0 bases and J 3 bases; bases outside gene matches: 4. This CDR3 contains 18 residues. Per the germline V gene, CDR1 is SGHAT and CDR2 is FQNNGV.

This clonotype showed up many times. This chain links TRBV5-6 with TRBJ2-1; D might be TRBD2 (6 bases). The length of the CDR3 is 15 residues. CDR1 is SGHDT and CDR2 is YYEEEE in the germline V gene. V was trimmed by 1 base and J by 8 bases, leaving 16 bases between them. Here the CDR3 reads CASSLTWGVLDEQFF. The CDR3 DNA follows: TGTGCCAGCAGCTTGACTTGGGGGGTGCTGGATGAGCAGTTCTTC.

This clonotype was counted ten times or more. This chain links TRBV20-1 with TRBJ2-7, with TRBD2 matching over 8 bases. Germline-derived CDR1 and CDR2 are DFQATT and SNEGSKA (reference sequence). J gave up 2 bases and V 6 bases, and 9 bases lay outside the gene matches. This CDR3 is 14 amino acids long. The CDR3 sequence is CSATLRGAAYEQYF. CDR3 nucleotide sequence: TGCAGTGCCACCCTGCGGGGGGCCGCCTACGAGCAGTACTTC.

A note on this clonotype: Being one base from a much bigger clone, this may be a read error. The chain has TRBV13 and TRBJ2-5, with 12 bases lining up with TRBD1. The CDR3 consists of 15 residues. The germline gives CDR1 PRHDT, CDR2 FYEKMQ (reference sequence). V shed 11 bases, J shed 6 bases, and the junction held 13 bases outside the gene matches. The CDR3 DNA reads TGTGCCCGCGCACCCGGGACAGGGGGCGCGAAGACCCAGTACTTC. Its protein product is CARAPGTGGAKTQYF.

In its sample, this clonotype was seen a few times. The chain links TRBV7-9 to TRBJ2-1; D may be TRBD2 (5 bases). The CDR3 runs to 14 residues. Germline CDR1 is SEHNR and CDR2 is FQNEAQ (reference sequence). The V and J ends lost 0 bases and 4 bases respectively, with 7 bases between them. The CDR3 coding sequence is TGTGCCAGCAGCTTAGCGGACTGGTACAATGAGCAGTTCTTC. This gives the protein CASSLADWYNEQFF.

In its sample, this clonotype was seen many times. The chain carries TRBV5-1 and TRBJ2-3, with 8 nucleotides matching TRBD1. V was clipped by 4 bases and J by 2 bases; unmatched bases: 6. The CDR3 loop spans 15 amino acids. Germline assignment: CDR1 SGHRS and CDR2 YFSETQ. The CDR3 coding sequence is TGCGCCAGCAGCGTGGGACAGGTTTTCACAGATACGCAGTATTTT. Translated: CASSVGQVFTDTQYF. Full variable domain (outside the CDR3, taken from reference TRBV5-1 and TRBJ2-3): KAGVTQTPRYLIKTRGQQVTLSCSPISGHRSVSWYQQTPGQGLQFLFEYFSETQRNKGNFPGRFSGRQFSNSRSEMNVSTLELGDSALYLCASSVGQVFTDTQYFGPGTRLTVL.

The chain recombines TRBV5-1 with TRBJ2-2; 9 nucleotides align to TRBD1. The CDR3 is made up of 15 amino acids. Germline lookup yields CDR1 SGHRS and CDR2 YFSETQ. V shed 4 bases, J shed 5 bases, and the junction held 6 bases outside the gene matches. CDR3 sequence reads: CASSPGQGQTGELFF. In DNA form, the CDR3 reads TGCGCCAGCAGCCCGGGACAGGGACAAACCGGGGAGCTGTTTTTT.

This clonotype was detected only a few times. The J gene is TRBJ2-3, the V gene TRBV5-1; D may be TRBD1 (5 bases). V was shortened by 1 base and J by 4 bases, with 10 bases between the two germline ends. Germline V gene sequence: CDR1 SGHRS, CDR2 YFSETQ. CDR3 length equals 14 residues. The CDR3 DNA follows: TGCGCCAGCAGCTTGTTATTGGGGCCAGATACGCAGTATTTT. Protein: CASSLLLGPDTQYF.